This T cell receptor beta chain was identified in a study of blood T cell repertoires in COVID-19. About the research overall: Samples came from the United States, Italy and Spain, spanning acute and convalescent COVID-19. The analysed material was cDNA or gDNA that came from T cells, B-cell-depleted T cells, or PBMCs.

In the authors' workflow: Amplification of reference gene primers was used by the study to estimate nucleated cell counts. Clones were sequenced by immunoSEQ multiplex PCR, and TCRdb holds only the in-frame ones, with some missing. The V and J calls and the clone size are those of that table, but D and trimming were determined from the DNA. The sample has about 98,000 clones; around 86% are singletons. Trimming stripped 2 bases from V and 1 base from J, with 6 bases between. Germline lookup yields CDR1 SGHTA and CDR2 FQGTGA. The CDR3 extends over 13 amino acids. The chain links TRBV7-3 to TRBJ2-7; maybe TRBD1 (5 bases). The sequenced sample consisted of peripheral blood. This receptor was taken from a man aged 45 to 65 with acute or convalescent COVID-19. In DNA, the CDR3 is TGTGCCAGCAGCTTAGACAGTTCCTACGAGCAGTACTTC. It encodes CASSLDSSYEQYF.